What follows are 24 T cell receptor beta chains derived from one specimen sequenced in a study of shared clonotypes between healthy human individuals. Measured with immunoSEQ multiplex PCR; TCRdb has only the in-frame clones, and not every one. The table shows approximately 1,500,000 clones, with over 95% occurring only once. Sequencing was carried out using naive CD4+ T cells sorted from blood. Subset denoted: CD45RA+ positively selected. The receptors were gathered from a man aged 25-45 years in good health.

V is TRBV7-3 and J is TRBJ2-2; tentatively, D is TRBD1 (5 bases). The CDR3 totals 14 residues. The ends were cut back, 4 bases at V and 4 bases at J, with 10 bases in the middle. CDR1 is SGHTA and CDR2 is FQGTGA in the germline V gene. The CDR3 region has the DNA TGTGCCAGCAGCTCCCGCCAGGGCACCGGGGAGCTGTTTTTT. Its protein product is CASSSRQGTGELFF.

This chain joins TRBV11-1 and TRBJ2-7; D is ambiguous. V was pared by 2 bases and J by 11 bases, with 13 bases between. This CDR3 has 12 amino acids. Germline-derived CDR1 and CDR2 are SGHAT and FQDESV (reference sequence). CDR3 coding DNA: TGTGCCAGCAGCTTATTTGGCCGGAGTAAGTACTTC. Translation: CASSLFGRSKYF. Based on the CDR3 plus reference TRBV11-1 and TRBJ2-7, the full variable domain is EAEVAQSPRYKITEKSQAVAFWCDPISGHATLYWYRQILGQGPELLVQFQDESVVDDSQLPKDRFSAERLKGVDSTLKIQPAELGDSAMYLCASSLFGRSKYFGPGTRLTVT.

The CDR3, as DNA: TGTGCCAGCAGGGCAGGGGGAAGGAACACCGGGGAGCTGTTTTTT. Its translation is CASRAGGRNTGELFF. The chain couples TRBV27 to TRBJ2-2; 7 positions agree with TRBD1. Germline V gene data show CDR1 as MNHEY and CDR2 as SMNVEV (reference sequence). J lost 1 base, V lost 6 bases, and 5 bases had no gene match. The CDR3 is made up of 15 amino acids.

The gene calls are TRBV6-6 and TRBJ2-7; 7 nucleotides line up with TRBD1. V was pared by 6 bases and J by 3 bases, with 14 bases of the junction left unmatched. There are 16 residues in the CDR3. Germline V gene lookup returns CDR1 MNHNY and CDR2 SVGAGI (reference sequence). The CDR3 is CASSPITGTEFYEQYF. CDR3 coding DNA: TGTGCCAGCAGCCCGATCACCGGGACAGAATTCTACGAGCAGTACTTC.

The genes are TRBV14 and TRBJ2-7; 7 bases are a match to TRBD1. The V segment lost 1 base and the J segment 1 base; nucleotides outside the gene matches: 1. The CDR3 covers 14 residues. The germline gives CDR1 SGHDN, CDR2 FVKESK. The CDR3 here is CASSQGTGSYEQYF. As DNA, the CDR3 is TGTGCCAGCAGCCAAGGGACAGGATCCTACGAGCAGTACTTC.

The chain is built from TRBV4-1 and TRBJ2-3, with TRBD2 matching over 12 bases. V was pared by 3 bases and J by 3 bases, with 7 bases of the junction left unmatched. This CDR3 comprises 17 residues. The V gene's germline CDR1 is MGHRA and CDR2 YSYEKL. The CDR3 loop is CASSQPLAGGPTDTQYF. The CDR3 coding sequence is TGCGCCAGCAGCCAGCCCCTAGCGGGAGGGCCGACAGATACGCAGTATTTT.

The table lists this clone with a count of one. This rearrangement joins TRBV2 to TRBJ2-5; D may be TRBD2 (6 bases). In germline, CDR1 is SNHLY, CDR2 FYNNEI. Trimming shortened V by 4 bases and J by 0 bases, and 9 bases separated the two germline ends. The CDR3 runs 14 residues. The CDR3 bases are TGTGCCAGCAGTGTGGCGGGGTACCAAGAGACCCAGTACTTC. It encodes CASSVAGYQETQYF.

The V and J genes are TRBV29-1 and TRBJ2-7; D remains ambiguous. This CDR3 contains 13 residues. Looked up from germline, CDR1 is SQVTM and CDR2 is ANQGSEA. Trimming took off 5 bases at V and 0 bases at J, with 11 bases between the two ends. The CDR3 loop reads CSVLAESSYEQYF. In DNA, the CDR3 is TGCAGCGTTCTTGCGGAAAGCTCCTACGAGCAGTACTTC.

This clone was seen once. The rearrangement joins TRBV5-4 to TRBJ1-2; D is unclear. Germline V gives CDR1 SGHNT, CDR2 YYREEE (reference sequence). The ends were cut back, 4 bases at V and 3 bases at J, with 13 bases in the middle. CDR3 length: 14 residues. The CDR3 nucleotides read TGTGCCAGCAGCACCTTTGCCGGGGACTATGGCTACACCTTC. Translating it yields CASSTFAGDYGYTF. Combining the CDR3 with reference TRBV5-4 and TRBJ1-2 gives the whole variable domain ETGVTQSPTHLIKTRGQQVTLRCSSQSGHNTVSWYQQALGQGPQFIFQYYREEENGRGNFPPRFSGLQFPNYSSELNVNALELDDSALYLCASSTFAGDYGYTFGSGTRLTVV.

J is TRBJ1-2 and V is TRBV27; D gene uncertain. Trimming shortened V by 5 bases and J by 8 bases, and 24 bases separated the two germline ends. The germline gives CDR1 MNHEY, CDR2 SMNVEV (reference sequence). This CDR3 has 16 residues. CDR3 region: CASSPRSLIRPGGYTF. The CDR3 DNA sequence: TGTGCCAGCAGTCCCCGAAGTCTTATACGACCGGGGGGCTACACCTTC.

The V gene is TRBV15, the J gene TRBJ2-7; D gene unclear. CDR1 is LNHNV, CDR2 YYDKDF, per germline (reference sequence). V lost 0 bases and J lost 9, with 18 bases in between. The CDR3 is 15 residues long. CDR3 sequence (DNA): TGTGCCACCAGCAGAGATCTGAGTGCGCCGCCGGTGCAGTACTTC. Translating gives CATSRDLSAPPVQYF.

The V gene is TRBV7-9, the J gene TRBJ2-5; tentative D call: TRBD1 (5 bases). V was pared by 3 bases and J by 6 bases, with 14 bases between. Germline CDR1 reads SEHNR; CDR2 reads FQNEAQ (reference sequence). The CDR3 has 14 residues. The CDR3 bases are TGTGCCAGCAGCTTCGCCCAGGGATGGAAGACCCAGTACTTC. Its protein is CASSFAQGWKTQYF. Full variable domain (outside the CDR3, taken from reference TRBV7-9 and TRBJ2-5): DTGVSQNPRHKITKRGQNVTFRCDPISEHNRLYWYRQTLGQGPEFLTYFQNEAQLEKSRLLSDRFSAERPKGSFSTLEIQRTEQGDSAMYLCASSFAQGWKTQYFGPGTRLLVL.

V is TRBV5-6 and J is TRBJ1-2; TRBD1 is a possible D gene (6 bases). Trimming removed 4 bases at V and 5 bases at J, with 18 bases between. The CDR3 runs 15 residues. Looked up from germline, CDR1 is SGHDT and CDR2 is YYEEEE. CDR3: CASSRPGQPSYGYTF. CDR3 DNA sequence: TGTGCCAGCAGCCGACCGGGACAACCGTCGTATGGCTACACCTTC.

A word on this clone: Being one base from a much bigger clone, this may be a read error. The chain has TRBV5-4 and TRBJ2-5; D gene ambiguous. Germline values: CDR1 SGHNT, CDR2 YYREEE (reference sequence). Trimming stripped 2 bases from V and 3 bases from J, with 2 bases between. The CDR3 loop spans 11 amino acids. The CDR3 nucleotides read TGTGCCAGCAGCTTTGAAGAGACCCAGTACTTC. Protein product: CASSFEETQYF.

On this clone itself: The junction departs from the called germline gene at one end, perhaps through a read error. The V and J genes are TRBV7-2 and TRBJ2-7; D is unresolved. The germline CDR1 and CDR2 sequences are SGHTA and FQGNSA. The CDR3 loop spans 13 amino acids. CDR3 residues: CASSLDPQTRPHF. DNA for the CDR3: TGTGCCAGCAGCTTAGACCCCCAAACCCGGCCGCATTTC. The full variable domain, rest sourced from reference TRBV7-2 and TRBJ2-7, is GAGVSQSPSNKVTEKGKDVELRCDPISGHTALYWYRQSLGQGLEFLIYFQGNSAPDKSGLPSDRFSAERTGGSVSTLTIQRTQQEDSAVYLCASSLDPQTRPHFGPGTRLTVT.

Points on this clone: Other DNA sequences in this specimen translate into the identical CDR3. The CDR3 here is CASSSSTDTQYF. CDR3 in DNA: TGTGCCAGCAGCTCCTCCACAGATACGCAGTATTTT. J is TRBJ2-3 and V is TRBV7-9; D is ambiguous. The germline V gene has CDR1 SEHNR and CDR2 FQNEAQ (reference sequence). This CDR3 contains 12 residues. V shed 4 bases and J shed 2 bases, with 4 bases lying between them.

This clone was counted only a few times. This chain uses TRBV18 with TRBJ2-1; 10 bases are shared with TRBD2. This CDR3 region has 18 residues. Germline-derived CDR1 and CDR2 are KGHSH and LQKENI. The V segment lost 2 bases and the J segment 7 bases; nucleotides outside the gene matches: 14. This CDR3 is CASSPNPLAGATGNEQFF. CDR3 nucleotides: TGTGCCAGCTCACCAAATCCGCTAGCGGGAGCGACGGGGAATGAGCAGTTCTTC.

The chain recombines TRBV6-5 with TRBJ1-2; D is uncertain. The CDR3 length is 13 residues. V was trimmed by 5 bases and J by 2 bases, leaving 9 bases between them. Germline V gene lookup returns CDR1 MNHEY and CDR2 SVGAGI. The CDR3 nucleotides read TGTGCCAGCAGTGTTCCGGGAAACTATGGCTACACCTTC. It encodes CASSVPGNYGYTF.

The CDR3 sequence: CASSPPSRQNTEAFF. The CDR3 bases are TGTGCCAGCTCACCACCGTCCAGGCAGAACACTGAAGCTTTCTTT. The rearrangement links TRBV18 to TRBJ1-1; no clear D. This CDR3 region has 15 residues. The germline V and J ends were trimmed by 0 bases and 1 base, with 9 bases remaining between them. Germline V gene data show CDR1 as KGHSH and CDR2 as LQKENI. The whole variable domain, remainder taken from reference TRBV18 and TRBJ1-1, is NAGVMQNPRHLVRRRGQEARLRCSPMKGHSHVYWYRQLPEEGLKFMVYLQKENIIDESGMPKERFSAEFPKEGPSILRIQQVVRGDSAAYFCASSPPSRQNTEAFFGQGTRLTVV.

This chain links TRBV6-1 with TRBJ1-4, with D perhaps matching TRBD1 (6 bases). The CDR3 length is 15 residues. V shed 4 bases and J shed 7 bases, with 16 bases lying between them. Germline V CDR1 and CDR2: MNHNS, SASEGT. The CDR3 here is CASSVIRGEGEKLFF. The CDR3 nucleotides are TGTGCCAGCAGTGTAATCAGGGGAGAGGGTGAAAAACTGTTTTTT.

The gene calls are TRBV19 and TRBJ2-1; 10 nucleotides match TRBD2. Trimming removed 6 bases from V and 8 bases from J; junction bases left unmatched: 10. In germline, CDR1 is LNHDA, CDR2 SQIVND (reference sequence). CDR3 length equals 15 residues. The CDR3 loop is CASRLPGLASDEQFF. The CDR3 region has the DNA TGTGCCAGTAGGCTCCCGGGACTAGCGTCCGATGAGCAGTTCTTC.

J is TRBJ2-5 and V is TRBV29-1; 7 positions agree with TRBD1. CDR1 and CDR2 (germline): SQVTM, ANQGSEA. Unmatched junction bases numbered 10, after V lost 7 bases and J lost 5 bases. CDR3 length: 13 residues. The CDR3 DNA is TGCAGCGGGACAACAGGGGCCCAGGAGACCCAGTACTTC. This gives the protein CSGTTGAQETQYF.

The genes are TRBV5-5 and TRBJ1-5; D perhaps matches TRBD1 (5 bases). V lost 4 bases and J lost 5, with 16 bases in between. The CDR3 length is 15 residues. Germline V gene sequence: CDR1 SGHKS, CDR2 YYEKEE (reference sequence). CDR3 bases: TGTGCCAGCAGCCACCTGGGGGGTGAGCATCAGCCCCAGCATTTT. Translation: CASSHLGGEHQPQHF.

The chain employs TRBV18 and TRBJ1-1; D ambiguous. This CDR3 is 12 amino acids long. CDR1 is KGHSH, CDR2 LQKENI, per germline. Trimming removed 1 base from V and 6 bases from J, with 6 bases in between. The CDR3 DNA reads TGTGCCAGCTCACCACGAACGTCTGAAGCTTTCTTT. This codes for CASSPRTSEAFF.